This TCR beta chain is drawn from a study of blood T cell repertoires in COVID-19 (dated by TCRdb to about 2020). Looking at the study overall: Collaborator samples came from the United States, Italy and Spain and covered acute and convalescent phases of COVID-19. The samples were drawn from the first 160 participants of the ongoing ImmuneRACE study and from 1,200 or so subjects provided by 6 global collaborators. Where available, HLA class I and class II types were obtained from metadata supplied by the sample provider rather than from assay-based typing. A de-identified subject ID, COVID-19 status, age in years and sex were almost always included in the sample metadata. The material from the prospective study consisted of cDNA or gDNA derived from T cells, B-cell-depleted T cells, or PBMCs. Deeply sampled blood TCRbeta repertoires from subjects exposed to, actively infected with, or recovered from COVID-19 were included in the dataset. The repertoires were released in a freely available public database meant as a resource for research on the immune response to SARS-CoV-2. Results and caveats for the whole study, not just this receptor: How much clinical and demographic metadata was included differed by source and by participant, and the metadata was provided uncurated.

TCRbeta CDR3 regions were amplified from genomic DNA using the immunoSEQ Assay, a bias-controlled multiplex PCR. As for the original processing: Within the assay, amplification of reference gene primers was used to estimate how many nucleated cells each sample contained. To quantify the absolute abundance of each unique TCRbeta CDR3 rearrangement, sequence reads were collapsed and filtered. Productive Simpson clonality was computed per sample as the square root of Simpson's diversity index over productive rearrangements. Sourced from immuneACCESS, this table was stored by TCRdb with only in-frame sequences that have V and J called. A share of the clones is absent; for the studies checked, an unresolved V gene accounts for under half, and the remainder has no known explanation. The V and J calls and clone size are taken from that table; D and trimming were inferred from the DNA. In this sample the table shows around 300,000 clones, over 85% of which occur a single time. The ten largest account for roughly a tenth of the sample.

About this clone itself: What antigen it recognizes has not been identified. Per-base quality was not reported, and no clone a single base away is much larger than it.

Participants in the prospective study were aged about 18 to 100 years, lived in under 30 United States geographic areas, and enrolled through a virtual design. In the prospective study, participants were assigned to cohorts based on the clinical history participants reported in a screening survey and a study questionnaire. Recovered participants in ImmuneRACE Cohort 3 were defined as having two consecutive negative NP/OP PCR tests, clearance from a healthcare professional, or resolution of symptoms. In the prospective study, mobile phlebotomists collected whole blood, serum and a nasopharyngeal or oropharyngeal swab from each participant. Participants in the prospective study had the option to provide additional blood draws and questionnaires over a roughly 2-month period. Prospective study blood samples were shipped either frozen or at room temperature before DNA extraction. The germline V gene (reference sequence) yields LNHNV for CDR1 and YYDKDF for CDR2. Cut back by 4 bases and 0 bases, the V and J ends lie 9 bases apart. Including cysteine and phenylalanine, the CDR3 has 14 amino acids. CDR3 DNA is the only sequence kept; it has 42 bases, read in frame from the first base.

Sequences were obtained from PBMCs or T cells enriched from blood (not recorded which). This clonotype was sampled from a woman in her thirties who had recovered from COVID-19. The chain uses TRBV15 and TRBJ1-1; TRBD1 might be the D gene, on 6 matching bases. The sequenced DNA is TGTGCCACCAGCATTGGGGGCATGAACACTGAAGCTTTCTTT. Translated, this gives CATSIGGMNTEAFF.